This T cell receptor (beta chain) was captured by sequencing in a study of shared clonotypes between healthy human individuals. Partitioning of CD4+ cells yielded a CD45RA+ naive subset and a CD45RA-negative memory subset. At deep level, the assay was performed. Profiling relied on immunoSEQ multiplex PCR, and the TCRdb table lists in-frame clones only, not all of them. The sample gives fewer than 3 million clones, 85% to 95% of which show up once; roughly 0.34% is in the top ten. The ends lost 0 bases at V and 1 base at J; junction bases unmatched: 4. The CDR3 has 16 amino acids. The germline V gene encodes CDR1 KGHSH and CDR2 LQKENI.

The chain couples TRBV18 to TRBJ2-3; the match to TRBD2 covers 7 bases. The sequence came from a man aged 18 to 29 in good health. Some clones in this sample may be carry-over from other donors' samples. The sequenced sample consisted of naive CD4+ T cells from PBMCs. Subset meaning: CD45RA+ positively selected. The DNA for the CDR3 is TGTGCCAGCTCACCACCTGGGGGGGGACGCACAGATACGCAGTATTTT. It specifies CASSPPGGGRTDTQYF.